This entry lists 5 T cell receptor beta chains sequenced from one sample in a study of cytomegalovirus exposure and HLA in healthy donors. Primers included in the PCR were 60 Vbeta and 13 Jbeta primers. Assay used: immunoSEQ multiplex PCR; TCRdb lists only in-frame clones, some missing. The data show about 180,000 clones, about 69% seen once. The sequenced material came from PBMCs. These receptors all come from a human donor in good health.

The table lists this clone with a few counts. A read error may account for a junction end that differs from germline. J is TRBJ2-2 and V is TRBV7-7; 12 bases agree with TRBD2. There are 17 residues in the CDR3. The germline CDR1 and CDR2 sequences are SSHAT and FNYEAQ (reference sequence). As DNA, the CDR3 is TGTGCTAGCAGCCTCCTAGCGGGGGGGCCGAGGACCGGGGAGCTGTTTTTT. It is translated as CASSLLAGGPRTGELFF.

CDR3 in amino acids: CAWCPGISNQPQHF. CDR3 in DNA: TGTGCCTGGTGCCCAGGGATTAGCAATCAGCCCCAGCATTTT. The gene calls are TRBV30 and TRBJ1-5, with D perhaps TRBD1 (5 bases). Per the germline V gene, CDR1 is GTSNPN and CDR2 is SVGIG (reference sequence). The CDR3 has 14 amino acids. Between the trimmed V and J ends, which lost 5 bases and 0 bases, there was a span of 11 bases.

The chain recombines TRBV15 with TRBJ2-7, with 12 bases matching TRBD1. The CDR3 is made up of 16 amino acids. The V gene end was trimmed by 1 base and the J gene end by 6 bases; junction bases not matched to a gene: 7. CDR1 and CDR2 from the germline V gene are LNHNV and YYDKDF (reference sequence). Here the CDR3 DNA reads TGTGCCACCAGCAGAGGAAAAGGGACAGGGGGCGGCGAGCAGTACTTC. This encodes CATSRGKGTGGGEQYF. Combining the CDR3 with reference TRBV15 and TRBJ2-7 gives the whole variable domain DAMVIQNPRYQVTQFGKPVTLSCSQTLNHNVMYWYQQKSSQAPKLLFHYYDKDFNNEADTPDNFQSRRPNTSFCFLDIRSPGLGDTAMYLCATSRGKGTGGGEQYFGPGTRLTVT.

This clone was observed a handful of times. The chain joins TRBV18 to TRBJ2-5; TRBD1 matches at 8 bases. CDR1 is KGHSH and CDR2 is LQKENI in the germline V gene. The trim removed 3 bases at V and 1 base at J, leaving 1 base unmatched. The CDR3 is 14 amino acids. Here the CDR3 DNA reads TGTGCCAGCTCACCGGACAGGGCCCAAGAGACCCAGTACTTC. This gives the protein CASSPDRAQETQYF.

The chain recombines TRBV6-1 with TRBJ2-5; maybe TRBD2 (5 bases). The CDR3 has 12 residues. Germline loops: CDR1 MNHNS, CDR2 SASEGT. V gave up 1 base and J gave up 7 bases, with 7 bases separating them. The CDR3 bases are TGTGCCAGCAGTGAAGTTGAGGGGACCCAGTACTTC. As protein: CASSEVEGTQYF.